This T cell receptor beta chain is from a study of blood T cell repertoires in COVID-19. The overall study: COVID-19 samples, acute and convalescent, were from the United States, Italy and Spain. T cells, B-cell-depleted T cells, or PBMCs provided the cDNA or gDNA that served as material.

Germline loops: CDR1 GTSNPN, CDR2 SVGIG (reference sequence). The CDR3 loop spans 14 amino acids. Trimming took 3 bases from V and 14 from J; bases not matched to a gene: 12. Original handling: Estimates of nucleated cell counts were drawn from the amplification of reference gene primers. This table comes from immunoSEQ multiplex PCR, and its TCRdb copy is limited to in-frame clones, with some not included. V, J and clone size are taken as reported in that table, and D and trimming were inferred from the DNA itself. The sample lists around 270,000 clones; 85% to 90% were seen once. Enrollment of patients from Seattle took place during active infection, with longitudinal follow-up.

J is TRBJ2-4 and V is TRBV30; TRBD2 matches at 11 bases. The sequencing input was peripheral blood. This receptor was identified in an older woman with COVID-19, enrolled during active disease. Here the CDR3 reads CAWSGGGGLAGEYF. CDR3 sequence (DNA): TGTGCCTGGAGCGGGGGAGGTGGACTAGCGGGCGAGTACTTC.